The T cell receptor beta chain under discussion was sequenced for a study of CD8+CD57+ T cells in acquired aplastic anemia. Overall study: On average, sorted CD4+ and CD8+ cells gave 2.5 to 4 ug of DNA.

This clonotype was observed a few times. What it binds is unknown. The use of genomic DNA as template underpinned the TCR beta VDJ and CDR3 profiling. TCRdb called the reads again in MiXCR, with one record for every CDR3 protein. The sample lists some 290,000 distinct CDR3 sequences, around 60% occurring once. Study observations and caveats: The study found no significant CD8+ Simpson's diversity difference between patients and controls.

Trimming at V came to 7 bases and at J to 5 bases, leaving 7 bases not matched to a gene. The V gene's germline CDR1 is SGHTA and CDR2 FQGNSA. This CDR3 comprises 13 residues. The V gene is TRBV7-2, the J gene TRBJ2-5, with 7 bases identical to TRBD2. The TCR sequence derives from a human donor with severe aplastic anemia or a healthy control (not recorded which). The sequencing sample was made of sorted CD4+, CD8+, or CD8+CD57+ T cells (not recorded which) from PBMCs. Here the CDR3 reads CASTSSGPETQYF. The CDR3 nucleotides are TGTGCCAGCACTTCTAGCGGTCCGGAGACCCAGTACTTC.